These 13 T cell receptor beta chains came from one sample sequenced in a study of blood T cell repertoires in COVID-19. The assay was immunoSEQ multiplex PCR, and TCRdb's table has in-frame clones only and misses some. The repertoire holds some 270,000 clones, 86% seen once, with 1.5% to 2% in the top ten. The sequenced sample consisted of peripheral blood. Receptors originate from a woman between 55 and 75 years old who had recovered from COVID-19.

The chain is built from TRBV7-9 and TRBJ2-2; weak D call: TRBD2 (7 bases). V was pared by 1 base and J by 6 bases, with 12 bases between. Germline loops: CDR1 SEHNR, CDR2 FQNEAQ (reference sequence). This CDR3 is 15 amino acids long. For the CDR3, the DNA is TGTGCCAGCAGCTTAGTTGCGGGGGCTCCCGGGGAGCTGTTTTTT. This sequence encodes CASSLVAGAPGELFF.

The rearrangement joins TRBV6-1 to TRBJ2-5; the match to TRBD2 covers 13 bases. There are 15 residues in the CDR3. The germline CDR1 and CDR2 sequences are MNHNS and SASEGT. V trimming: 3 bases; J trimming: 6 bases; junction bases outside the gene matches: 4. CDR3 sequence (DNA): TGTGCCAGCAGTGATCGGGGACTAGCGGGGAAGACCCAGTACTTC. This sequence encodes CASSDRGLAGKTQYF.

The chain couples TRBV15 to TRBJ2-7, with 9 bases aligning to TRBD2. This CDR3 comprises 15 residues. Trimming cost V 0 bases and J 3 bases; bases outside gene matches: 3. In germline, CDR1 is LNHNV, CDR2 YYDKDF (reference sequence). The CDR3 region has the DNA TGTGCCACCAGCAGAGAGGCAGCGGGGGGCTACGAGCAGTACTTC. This sequence encodes CATSREAAGGYEQYF.

This clone was seen a single time. The V and J genes are TRBV19 and TRBJ2-2, with D possibly being TRBD2 (5 bases). Germline V gene data show CDR1 as LNHDA and CDR2 as SQIVND (reference sequence). V shed 5 bases and J shed 1 base, with 11 bases lying between them. The CDR3 has 15 amino acids. The CDR3 nucleotides are TGTGCCAGTAGTCCCCGGGGATGGAACACCGGGGAGCTGTTTTTT. Translating it yields CASSPRGWNTGELFF.

V gene TRBV10-3 combines with J gene TRBJ2-5; maybe TRBD1 (5 bases). The CDR3 runs to 16 residues. Germline CDR1 ENHRY, CDR2 SYGVKD. Between the trimmed V and J ends, which lost 0 bases and 2 bases, there was a span of 13 bases. Here the CDR3 reads CAISESEQGYQETQYF. CDR3 bases: TGTGCCATCAGTGAGTCGGAGCAGGGTTATCAAGAGACCCAGTACTTC.

This clone was seen ten or more times. The V and J genes are TRBV2 and TRBJ1-2; possibly TRBD1 for D (6 bases). Germline-derived CDR1 and CDR2 are SNHLY and FYNNEI. This CDR3 has 13 residues. With 10 bases removed from V and 2 bases from J, the gap between germline ends came to 14 bases. The CDR3 DNA sequence: TGTGCCACACAGGGTGGGCAGAACTATGGCTACACCTTC. The encoded protein is CATQGGQNYGYTF.

The rearrangement joins TRBV6-1 to TRBJ1-1; maybe TRBD1 (6 bases). The V gene's germline CDR1 is MNHNS and CDR2 SASEGT. CDR3 length: 14 residues. V was shortened by 2 bases and J by 0 bases, with 7 bases between the two germline ends. CDR3 residues: CASSEQGMNTEAFF. The DNA of the CDR3 is TGTGCCAGCAGTGAACAGGGGATGAACACTGAAGCTTTCTTT.

The chain carries TRBV7-3 and TRBJ1-3, with D tentatively TRBD1 (5 bases). Trimming stripped 2 bases from V and 9 bases from J, with 11 bases between. CDR3 length: 13 residues. Germline CDR1 SGHTA, CDR2 FQGTGA. CDR3 nucleotide sequence: TGTGCCAGCAGCTTAGGGGCTGGGTCCACCATATATTTT. This translates into CASSLGAGSTIYF. The full variable domain, with the rest looked up from reference TRBV7-3 and TRBJ1-3, is GAGVSQTPSNKVTEKGKYVELRCDPISGHTALYWYRQSLGQGPEFLIYFQGTGAADDSGLPNDRFFAVRPEGSVSTLKIQRTERGDSAVYLCASSLGAGSTIYFGEGSWLTVV.

The genes are TRBV2 and TRBJ2-1; 10 nucleotides agree with TRBD2. With V trimmed by 8 bases and J by 2 bases, 3 bases remained unmatched. Germline CDR1 is SNHLY and CDR2 is FYNNEI. The CDR3 runs 14 residues. This chain's CDR3 is CASGSGGAYNEQFF. In nucleotides, the CDR3 is TGTGCCAGCGGGAGCGGGGGGGCCTACAATGAGCAGTTCTTC.

Turning to this clone: Distinct nucleotide sequences in the sample also encode this CDR3. This chain uses TRBV7-2 with TRBJ2-7; TRBD1 matches at 7 bases. V dropped 3 bases and J dropped 2; count of bases not matched to a gene: 1. The V gene's germline CDR1 is SGHTA and CDR2 FQGNSA. This CDR3 has 13 amino acids. The CDR3 is CASSLDRTYEQYF. CDR3 in DNA: TGTGCCAGCAGCTTGGACAGGACCTACGAGCAGTACTTC.

V and J are TRBV5-1 and TRBJ2-7; 11 bases agree with TRBD2. The CDR3 runs 16 residues. V shed 0 bases and J 6 bases; nucleotides not matched to a gene: 8. Germline CDR1 is SGHRS and CDR2 is YFSETQ. Here the CDR3 reads CASSLVLAGGRVEQYF. The CDR3 region has the DNA TGCGCCAGCAGCTTGGTGCTAGCGGGGGGCCGGGTCGAGCAGTACTTC.

The rearrangement uses TRBV11-3 and TRBJ1-1; tentatively, D is TRBD1 (6 bases). V was clipped by 5 bases and J by 3 bases, with 19 bases between them. Germline assignment: CDR1 SGHNT and CDR2 YENEEA. The CDR3 is made up of 16 amino acids. CDR3 sequence reads: CASSPNTGSTDTEAFF. The CDR3 DNA follows: TGTGCCAGCAGCCCCAATACAGGGTCGACGGACACTGAAGCTTTCTTT. Drawing the rest from reference TRBV11-3 and TRBJ1-1, the complete variable domain is EAGVVQSPRYKIIEKKQPVAFWCNPISGHNTLYWYLQNLGQGPELLIRYENEEAVDDSQLPKDRFSAERLKGVDSTLKIQPAELGDSAVYLCASSPNTGSTDTEAFFGQGTRLTVV.

The V gene is TRBV7-8, the J gene TRBJ1-2; D is uncertain. Germline-derived CDR1 and CDR2 are SGHVS and FQNEAQ. The CDR3 totals 14 residues. Trimming pared 4 bases from V and 8 bases from J, leaving 17 bases between. CDR3 coding DNA: TGTGCCAGCAGCTCTTCTAATTCAGACGGGGGCTACACCTTC. This gives the protein CASSSSNSDGGYTF.